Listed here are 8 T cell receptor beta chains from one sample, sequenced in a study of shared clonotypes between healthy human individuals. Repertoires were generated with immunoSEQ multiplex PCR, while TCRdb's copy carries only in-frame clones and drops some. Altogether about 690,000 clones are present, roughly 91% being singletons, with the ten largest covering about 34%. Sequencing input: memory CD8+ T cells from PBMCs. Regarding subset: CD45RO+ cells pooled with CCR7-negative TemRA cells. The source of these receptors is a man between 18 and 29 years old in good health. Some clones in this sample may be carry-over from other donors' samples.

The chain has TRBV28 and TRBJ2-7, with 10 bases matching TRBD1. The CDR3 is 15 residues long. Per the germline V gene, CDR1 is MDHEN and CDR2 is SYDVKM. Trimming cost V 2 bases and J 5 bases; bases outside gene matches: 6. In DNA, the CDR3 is TGTGCCAGCAGTTTAATCGGGGACAGGGGCCACGAGCAGTACTTC. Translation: CASSLIGDRGHEQYF.

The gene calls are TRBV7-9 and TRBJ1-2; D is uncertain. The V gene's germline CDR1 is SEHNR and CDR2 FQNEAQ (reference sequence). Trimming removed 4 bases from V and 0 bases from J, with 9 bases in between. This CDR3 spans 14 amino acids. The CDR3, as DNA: TGTGCCAGCAGCTCCGCGATTCCTAACTATGGCTACACCTTC. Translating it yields CASSSAIPNYGYTF.

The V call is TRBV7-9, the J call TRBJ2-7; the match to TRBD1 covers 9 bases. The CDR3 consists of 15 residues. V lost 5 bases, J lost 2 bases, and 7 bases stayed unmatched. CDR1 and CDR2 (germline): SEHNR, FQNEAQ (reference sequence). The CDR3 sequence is CASSARDRDTYEQYF. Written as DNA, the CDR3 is TGTGCCAGCAGCGCCCGGGACAGGGACACCTACGAGCAGTACTTC.

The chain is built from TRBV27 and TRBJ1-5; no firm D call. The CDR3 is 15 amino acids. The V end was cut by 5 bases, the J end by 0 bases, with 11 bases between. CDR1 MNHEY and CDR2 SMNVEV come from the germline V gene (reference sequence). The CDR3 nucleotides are TGTGCCAGCAGTCCCCGGGTTAATAGCAATCAGCCCCAGCATTTT. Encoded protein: CASSPRVNSNQPQHF.

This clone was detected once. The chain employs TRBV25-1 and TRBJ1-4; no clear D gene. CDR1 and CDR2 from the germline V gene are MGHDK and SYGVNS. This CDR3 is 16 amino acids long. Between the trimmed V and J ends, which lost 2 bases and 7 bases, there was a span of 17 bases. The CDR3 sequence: CASSEISTVEGEKLFF. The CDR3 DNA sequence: TGTGCCAGCAGTGAAATTAGCACTGTGGAGGGTGAAAAACTGTTTTTT.

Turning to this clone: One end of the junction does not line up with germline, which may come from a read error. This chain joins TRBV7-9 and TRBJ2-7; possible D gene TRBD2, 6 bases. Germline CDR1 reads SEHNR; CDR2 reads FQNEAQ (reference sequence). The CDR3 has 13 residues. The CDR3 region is CASSQRGTYEQYF. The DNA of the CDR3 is TGCGCCAGCAGCCAACGGGGGACCTACGAGCAGTACTTC.

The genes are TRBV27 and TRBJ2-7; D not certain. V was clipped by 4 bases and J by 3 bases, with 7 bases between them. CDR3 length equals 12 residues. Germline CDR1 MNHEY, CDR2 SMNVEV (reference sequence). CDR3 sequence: CASSSTDYEQYF. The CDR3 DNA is TGTGCCAGCAGTTCCACAGACTACGAGCAGTACTTC.

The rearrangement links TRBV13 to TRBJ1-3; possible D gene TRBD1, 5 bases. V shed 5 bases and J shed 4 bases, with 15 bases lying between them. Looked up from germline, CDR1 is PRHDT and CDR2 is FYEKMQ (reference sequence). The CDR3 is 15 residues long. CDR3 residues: CASSQGDLWGNTIYF. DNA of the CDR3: TGTGCCAGCAGCCAGGGAGATCTCTGGGGAAACACCATATATTTT.